The next 30 T cell receptor beta chains were all read from a single sample in a study of OX40 agonist ivuxolimab in advanced cancers. Produced via immunoSEQ multiplex PCR; TCRdb's table is partial and in-frame only. The data contain approximately 44,000 clones, roughly 80% of them singletons. Material: CD4+ or CD8+ T cells sorted from blood, obtained in a trial of the OX40 agonist ivuxolimab. The receptors here all came from an adult with an advanced solid tumor such as melanoma, head and neck, liver or kidney cancer.

The V call is TRBV27, the J call TRBJ1-2; 8 nucleotides agree with TRBD1. V shed 5 bases and J 4 bases; nucleotides not matched to a gene: 3. This CDR3 has 13 amino acids. In germline, CDR1 is MNHEY, CDR2 SMNVEV (reference sequence). CDR3 loop: CASSRTGSYGYTF. For the CDR3, the DNA is TGTGCCAGCAGTCGGACAGGGAGCTATGGCTACACCTTC.

The chain joins TRBV9 to TRBJ1-4; TRBD1 agrees at 11 bases. This CDR3 spans 16 amino acids. The trim removed 0 bases at V and 5 bases at J, leaving 3 bases unmatched. Germline assignment: CDR1 SGDLS and CDR2 YYNGEE. Here the CDR3 reads CASSVGGTGGNEKLFF. The CDR3 DNA follows: TGTGCCAGCAGCGTAGGCGGGACAGGGGGGAATGAAAAACTGTTTTTT.

This chain uses TRBV18 with TRBJ2-3, with D maybe TRBD1 (5 bases). This CDR3 spans 15 amino acids. Germline V lookup: CDR1 KGHSH, CDR2 LQKENI. V gave up 1 base and J gave up 4 bases, with 12 bases separating them. The CDR3 DNA is TGTGCCAGCTCACCACGGGCTAGGGGCGCAGATACGCAGTATTTT. Its protein product is CASSPRARGADTQYF.

CDR3: CASSPARSYEQYF. The CDR3 DNA sequence: TGTGCCAGCTCACCAGCGAGGTCCTACGAGCAGTACTTC. The gene calls are TRBV18 and TRBJ2-5; no clear D. The better agreement between TRBJ2-7 and the DNA end casts doubt on the J call. The CDR3 has 13 amino acids. Germline CDR1 reads KGHSH; CDR2 reads LQKENI.

The V call is TRBV6-6, the J call TRBJ1-4, with unresolved D. CDR3 length: 15 amino acids. V lost 2 bases to trimming and J lost 0 bases, with 7 bases between them. Germline loops: CDR1 MNHNY, CDR2 SVGAGI (reference sequence). The CDR3, as DNA: TGTGCCAGCAGTTACCGTTTACCAACTAATGAAAAACTGTTTTTT. This gives the protein CASSYRLPTNEKLFF.

This chain links TRBV6-5 with TRBJ2-5, with D possibly TRBD1 on 6 matching bases. There are 16 residues in the CDR3. V lost 2 bases to trimming and J lost 5 bases, with 18 bases between them. CDR1 is MNHEY, CDR2 SVGAGI, per germline. The CDR3 DNA follows: TGTGCCAGCAGTTACCCCCGAGGGGGAGTTGAGGAGACCCAGTACTTC. It specifies CASSYPRGGVEETQYF.

The J gene is TRBJ2-5, the V gene TRBV28; 7 nucleotides line up with TRBD2. The tail of the sequence fits TRBJ2-7 better, so the J call may be wrong. The V gene's germline CDR1 is MDHEN and CDR2 SYDVKM. The CDR3 covers 15 residues. CDR3 sequence: CASTPSGGNSYEQYF. For the CDR3, the DNA is TGTGCCAGCACCCCTAGCGGCGGAAACTCCTACGAGCAGTACTTC.

The chain couples TRBV7-2 to TRBJ1-4; D is unclear. The CDR3 contains 15 residues. V gave up 5 bases and J gave up 0 bases, with 10 bases separating them. Germline CDR1 and CDR2: SGHTA and FQGNSA. The CDR3 region is CASSPEGTTNEKLFF. The CDR3 DNA reads TGTGCCAGCAGCCCTGAAGGGACAACTAATGAAAAACTGTTTTTT.

This clone was found a few times. An end of the junction differs from the germline gene, which may be a read error. This rearrangement joins TRBV9 to TRBJ2-2; D may match TRBD1 or TRBD2 (6 bases each). Germline CDR1 is SGDLS and CDR2 is YYNGEE. The CDR3 runs 11 residues. CDR3 nucleotide sequence: TGTGCCAGCAGGAATGTTCGGGGGCCCATTTTT. Protein product: CASRNVRGPIF.

A few counts support this clone. V and J are TRBV6-1 and TRBJ1-1; tentatively, D is TRBD1 (6 bases). CDR1 and CDR2 (germline): MNHNS, SASEGT. V was trimmed by 6 bases and J by 7 bases, leaving 15 bases between them. This CDR3 is built from 13 residues. The CDR3 nucleotides read TGTGCCAGCAGGGACAGAGAACAAGGTGAAGCTTTCTTT. It encodes CASRDREQGEAFF.

The chain has TRBV19 and TRBJ1-1, with TRBD1 as a possible D gene (6 bases). Germline CDR1 LNHDA, CDR2 SQIVND (reference sequence). Deletions cut 2 bases from V and 5 bases from J, with 12 bases between. The CDR3 totals 14 residues. CDR3 DNA: TGTGCCAGTAGTATATCGGGTAGGGGGACTGAAGCTTTCTTT. Its translation is CASSISGRGTEAFF.

The chain recombines TRBV5-5 with TRBJ1-1; 7 positions agree with TRBD1. The V gene end was trimmed by 0 bases and the J gene end by 6 bases; junction bases not matched to a gene: 8. The length of the CDR3 is 15 residues. Germline-derived CDR1 and CDR2 are SGHKS and YYEKEE (reference sequence). The CDR3 here is CASSLERFTGAEAFF. CDR3 in DNA: TGTGCCAGCAGCTTGGAGCGCTTCACAGGGGCTGAAGCTTTCTTT.

The chain combines TRBV5-4 with TRBJ2-1; no firm D call. V lost 1 base and J 7 bases, leaving 9 bases between the germline ends. Germline V gene lookup returns CDR1 SGHNT and CDR2 YYREEE (reference sequence). The CDR3 runs 13 residues. CDR3 in DNA: TGTGCCAGCAGCTTGAGGGTCGAGAATGAGCAGTTCTTC. As protein: CASSLRVENEQFF.

The chain carries TRBV28 and TRBJ1-1; D not certain. The CDR3 extends over 12 amino acids. Germline CDR1 is MDHEN and CDR2 is SYDVKM. The ends were cut back, 11 bases at V and 1 base at J, with 11 bases in the middle. CDR3 sequence: CAARTSNTEAFF. Here the CDR3 DNA reads TGTGCCGCCCGCACATCGAACACTGAAGCTTTCTTT.

Worth noting for this clone: The junction departs from the called germline gene at one end, perhaps through a read error. This chain connects TRBV10-2 to TRBJ2-7, with 7 positions matching TRBD1. The CDR3 is made up of 14 amino acids. The germline CDR1 and CDR2 sequences are WSHSY and SAAADI. The CDR3 coding sequence is TGCGCCAGCAGTGAGTCTCCCGGGACAGTTGGTTCGAACTTC. As protein: CASSESPGTVGSNF.

The chain employs TRBV7-9 and TRBJ2-1; D perhaps matches TRBD2 (6 bases). The CDR3 loop spans 18 amino acids. V was trimmed by 4 bases and J by 5 bases, leaving 24 bases between them. CDR1 and CDR2 from the germline V gene are SEHNR and FQNEAQ (reference sequence). The CDR3 bases are TGTGCCAGCAGCTCCGGGGGACCGACGGGGCCGGCCAACAATGAGCAGTTCTTC. It codes for CASSSGGPTGPANNEQFF.

The rearrangement joins TRBV7-9 to TRBJ2-1; D ambiguous. Trimming removed 1 base from V and 7 bases from J, with 2 bases in between. Germline loops: CDR1 SEHNR, CDR2 FQNEAQ (reference sequence). The CDR3 has 11 residues. The CDR3 is CASSLVNEQFF. The CDR3, as DNA: TGTGCCAGCAGCTTAGTTAATGAGCAGTTCTTC.

V gene TRBV7-9 combines with J gene TRBJ2-3; the match to TRBD2 covers 16 bases. Germline values: CDR1 SEHNR, CDR2 FQNEAQ (reference sequence). The CDR3 spans 17 residues. J was trimmed by 1 base and V by 4 bases; bases with no gene match: 2. The CDR3 here is CASSSGTSGRGTDTQYF. CDR3 sequence (DNA): TGTGCCAGCAGCTCGGGGACTAGCGGGAGGGGCACAGATACGCAGTATTTT.

The chain joins TRBV18 to TRBJ1-1; D is uncertain. The CDR3 is 14 residues long. CDR1 and CDR2 from the germline V gene are KGHSH and LQKENI. The V end was cut by 3 bases, the J end by 3 bases, with 11 bases between. The CDR3 region is CASSPLLGDTEAFF. The CDR3 DNA reads TGTGCCAGCTCACCCCTCTTAGGTGACACTGAAGCTTTCTTT.

The V and J genes are TRBV11-2 and TRBJ2-1; 9 bases agree with TRBD2. Germline CDR1 and CDR2: SGHAT and FQNNGV. V lost 5 bases, J lost 15 bases, and 14 bases stayed unmatched. The CDR3 extends over 14 amino acids. CDR3 protein: CASSLLLAGQPPFF. The CDR3 DNA sequence: TGTGCCAGCAGCCTACTACTAGCGGGTCAACCACCGTTCTTC.

The chain employs TRBV28 and TRBJ1-2; 8 bases are shared with TRBD1. The CDR3 has 13 amino acids. The trim removed 2 bases at V and 5 bases at J, leaving 1 base unmatched. Looked up from germline, CDR1 is MDHEN and CDR2 is SYDVKM. The CDR3 sequence is CASSLTGGYGYTF. The CDR3 region has the DNA TGTGCCAGCAGTTTAACAGGGGGTTATGGCTACACCTTC.

The chain links TRBV7-2 to TRBJ2-7, with TRBD2 matching over 8 bases. Unmatched junction bases numbered 13, after V lost 5 bases and J lost 7 bases. Germline CDR1 is SGHTA and CDR2 is FQGNSA. The CDR3 covers 15 residues. The CDR3 nucleotides read TGTGCCAGCAGCCAGGACGGGGCGGGAGGCGGGGAGCAGTACTTC. It is translated as CASSQDGAGGGEQYF.

The chain is built from TRBV5-1 and TRBJ2-7; 11 bases are shared with TRBD2. The CDR3 is 15 residues long. The junction had 6 bases not matched to a gene; V was cut back by 4 bases and J by 3 bases. CDR1 is SGHRS, CDR2 YFSETQ, per germline. CDR3 nucleotide sequence: TGCGCCAGCAGCCTTTCGCTAGCGGGAGGCTACGAGCAGTACTTC. This sequence encodes CASSLSLAGGYEQYF.

Here the CDR3 reads CAWSGREGLAGELFF. DNA for the CDR3: TGTGCCTGGAGTGGGCGGGAGGGCCTGGCCGGGGAGCTGTTTTTT. J is TRBJ2-2 and V is TRBV30; TRBD2 matches 9 bases. Losses at the gene ends were 1 base for V and 6 bases for J; bases not matched to a gene: 6. This CDR3 region has 15 residues. Per the germline V gene, CDR1 is GTSNPN and CDR2 is SVGIG (reference sequence).

V and J are TRBV2 and TRBJ2-5; no clear D. The germline V gene encodes CDR1 SNHLY and CDR2 FYNNEI. Trimming pared 4 bases from V and 5 bases from J, leaving 8 bases between. The length of the CDR3 is 12 residues. CDR3 amino acids: CASSGGWETQYF. CDR3 in DNA: TGTGCCAGCAGTGGAGGATGGGAGACCCAGTACTTC.

The chain is built from TRBV19 and TRBJ1-1; D remains unclear. Between the trimmed V and J ends, which lost 6 bases and 0 bases, there was a span of 14 bases. The CDR3 is made up of 15 amino acids. Germline CDR1 LNHDA, CDR2 SQIVND (reference sequence). CDR3: CASRPVGRVNTEAFF. DNA for the CDR3: TGTGCCAGTAGGCCGGTAGGGAGGGTGAACACTGAAGCTTTCTTT.

The chain recombines TRBV5-6 with TRBJ1-2; no definite D call. V dropped 6 bases and J dropped 5 bases, with 20 bases sitting between them. Germline lookup yields CDR1 SGHDT and CDR2 YYEEEE. CDR3 length equals 15 residues. CDR3 residues: CASTIQLSIPYGYTF. The CDR3, as DNA: TGTGCCAGCACCATACAGCTCTCTATCCCTTATGGCTACACCTTC.

The genes are TRBV5-1 and TRBJ2-5; D tentatively reads TRBD1 or TRBD2 (6 bases each). Judging by the DNA end, TRBJ2-7 fits better; the J call may be wrong. The CDR3 loop spans 16 amino acids. Germline CDR1 and CDR2: SGHRS and YFSETQ. CDR3: CASSFGGGRDTYEQYF. The CDR3 DNA is TGCGCCAGCAGCTTCGGAGGGGGGCGGGACACCTACGAGCAGTACTTC.

The chain uses TRBV7-8 and TRBJ2-2; a weak D match, TRBD1 (5 bases). Germline V gene sequence: CDR1 SGHVS, CDR2 FQNEAQ. Trimming pared 2 bases from V and 5 bases from J, leaving 6 bases between. The CDR3 sequence is 13 residues long. The CDR3 here is CASSLSGTGELFF. Written as DNA, the CDR3 is TGTGCCAGCAGCTTATCAGGGACCGGGGAGCTGTTTTTT.

This clone has more than one count but fewer than ten. The rearrangement links TRBV5-1 to TRBJ2-7, with D perhaps given as TRBD1 or TRBD2 (5 bases each). The CDR3 has 16 residues. CDR1 and CDR2 from the germline V gene are SGHRS and YFSETQ. With 4 bases removed from V and 5 bases from J, the gap between germline ends came to 22 bases. The CDR3: CASSDLGPSRGNEQYF. DNA of the CDR3: TGCGCCAGCAGCGACCTGGGACCTAGCCGGGGTAACGAGCAGTACTTC.